The clone carrying this T cell receptor beta chain has just one count. The data belong to a study of blood T cell repertoires in COVID-19. Study as a whole: Acute and convalescent COVID-19 samples came from the United States, Italy and Spain.

The length of the CDR3 is 13 residues. Germline lookup yields CDR1 SGHNT and CDR2 YYREEE (reference sequence). The germline V and J ends were trimmed by 10 bases and 0 bases, with 13 bases remaining between them. In the source study's methods: Counts of nucleated cells, estimated from reference gene primer amplification, were obtained. Profiled with immunoSEQ multiplex PCR; TCRdb holds only in-frame clones, not every one. That table furnishes V, J and clone size, whereas the DNA furnished D and trimming. The sample shows about 190,000 clones, roughly nine tenths of them seen only once. The material sequenced was peripheral blood. The TCR was taken from a man in his thirties or forties with acute or convalescent COVID-19. V gene TRBV5-4 combines with J gene TRBJ1-2; D is possibly TRBD1 (5 bases). The CDR3 protein is CAYRRGTNYGYTF. CDR3 coding DNA: TGTGCCTATCGGAGGGGTACTAACTATGGCTACACCTTC.